These T cell receptor beta chains were read from a single sample in a study of blood T cell repertoires in COVID-19. Profiling relied on immunoSEQ multiplex PCR, and the TCRdb table lists in-frame clones only, not all of them. Among 200,000 to 300,000 clones listed, 85% to 90% were seen once. Source material: peripheral blood. Receptors originate from a woman aged 40 to 55 with acute or convalescent COVID-19. Both conserved end residues are part of each CDR3. Each record gives: CDR3 DNA, CDR3 protein, J gene, D gene, V gene, clone size. D genes are given only for firm matches. A clone size is listed for some rows: how often the clone was seen (once, few, many), or a class if it is expanded.

cdr3_nt: TGTGCCAGCAGCTTAACGGGGCGCCGTCAAGGGACCCAGTACTTC; cdr3_aa: CASSLTGRRQGTQYF; j_call: TRBJ2-5; d_call: NA; v_call: TRBV7-3; clone_size: NA
cdr3_nt: TGCGCCAGCAGCCAAGATCAGGGGGCTGGAAACACCATATATTTT; cdr3_aa: CASSQDQGAGNTIYF; j_call: TRBJ1-3; d_call: TRBD1; v_call: TRBV4-1; clone_size: NA
cdr3_nt: TGTGCCAGCAGTTTAACAGGGCGCTCTGGAAACACCATATATTTT; cdr3_aa: CASSLTGRSGNTIYF; j_call: TRBJ1-3; d_call: NA; v_call: TRBV5-6; clone_size: NA
cdr3_nt: TGTGCCAGCAGCTTGGGCACAGGGTGGGATGGCTACACCTTC; cdr3_aa: CASSLGTGWDGYTF; j_call: TRBJ1-2; d_call: NA; v_call: TRBV5-6; clone_size: NA
cdr3_nt: TGTGCCAGCAGCAGACGGACAGGGCGCTCTGGAAACACCATATATTTT; cdr3_aa: CASSRRTGRSGNTIYF; j_call: TRBJ1-3; d_call: TRBD1; v_call: TRBV11-2; clone_size: NA
cdr3_nt: TGTGCCAGCTCACCAACCCCACAAATCTATGGCTACACCTTC; cdr3_aa: CASSPTPQIYGYTF; j_call: TRBJ1-2; d_call: NA; v_call: TRBV18; clone_size: NA
cdr3_nt: TGTGCCAGCTCACCAATGGGGGGGGCAACCCCCACTGAAGCTTTCTTT; cdr3_aa: CASSPMGGATPTEAFF; j_call: TRBJ1-1; d_call: NA; v_call: TRBV18; clone_size: NA
cdr3_nt: TGTGCCAGCAGCCCCGGGACAGGGCTCGCAGATACGCAGTATTTT; cdr3_aa: CASSPGTGLADTQYF; j_call: TRBJ2-3; d_call: TRBD1; v_call: TRBV5-8; clone_size: NA
cdr3_nt: TGTGCCAGCAGCGTCGGGCAGGGTGATCAGCCCCAGCATTTT; cdr3_aa: CASSVGQGDQPQHF; j_call: TRBJ1-5; d_call: NA; v_call: TRBV2; clone_size: NA
cdr3_nt: TGTGCCAGCAGCTTGGACCCGGGACAGGGGACCTATGGCTACACCTTC; cdr3_aa: CASSLDPGQGTYGYTF; j_call: TRBJ1-2; d_call: TRBD1; v_call: TRBV7-2; clone_size: NA
cdr3_nt: TGTGCCAGCACCTCACTAGGGCTAGCGGGGGACCAAGAGACCCAGTACTTC; cdr3_aa: CASTSLGLAGDQETQYF; j_call: TRBJ2-5; d_call: TRBD2; v_call: TRBV2; clone_size: NA
cdr3_nt: TGTGCCAGCAGCTTAAGGTCCAGGGCTGTTGCAGTGAACACTGAAGCTTTCTTT; cdr3_aa: CASSLRSRAVAVNTEAFF; j_call: TRBJ1-1; d_call: NA; v_call: TRBV11-2; clone_size: NA
cdr3_nt: TGTGCTAGTGGTTTGTTAAGGGGAACCGGGACTGAAGCTTTCTTT; cdr3_aa: CASGLLRGTGTEAFF; j_call: TRBJ1-1; d_call: NA; v_call: TRBV12-5; clone_size: NA
cdr3_nt: TGTGCCAGCAGAACAGGGGGCACTGAAGCTTTCTTT; cdr3_aa: CASRTGGTEAFF; j_call: TRBJ1-1; d_call: TRBD1; v_call: TRBV12-3/TRBV12-4; clone_size: NA
cdr3_nt: TGTGCCTGGAAGCTGGCTCCCACAGGGGCAAGCTCCTATAATTCACCCCTCCACTTT; cdr3_aa: CAWKLAPTGASSYNSPLHF; j_call: TRBJ1-6; d_call: TRBD1; v_call: TRBV30; clone_size: NA
cdr3_nt: TGTGCCAGCTCACCAGGGACAGGGTTATCTGGCTACACCTTC; cdr3_aa: CASSPGTGLSGYTF; j_call: TRBJ1-2; d_call: TRBD1; v_call: TRBV18; clone_size: NA
cdr3_nt: TGTGCCTGGAACCGCGGGGCGCCTTCACCCCTCCACTTT; cdr3_aa: CAWNRGAPSPLHF; j_call: TRBJ1-6; d_call: NA; v_call: TRBV30; clone_size: NA
cdr3_nt: TGTGCCAGCAGTTTGAGGATAGGAGCATACACTGAAGCTTTCTTT; cdr3_aa: CASSLRIGAYTEAFF; j_call: TRBJ1-1; d_call: NA; v_call: TRBV27; clone_size: NA
cdr3_nt: TGTGCCAGCAGCTCCCGAGGTGGCAGATCCTCTGGAAACACCATATATTTT; cdr3_aa: CASSSRGGRSSGNTIYF; j_call: TRBJ1-3; d_call: NA; v_call: TRBV11-2; clone_size: NA
cdr3_nt: TGTGCCAGCAGCTTTCGTGGGGCCGTGGCGGATACGCAGTATTTT; cdr3_aa: CASSFRGAVADTQYF; j_call: TRBJ2-3; d_call: NA; v_call: TRBV7-2; clone_size: NA
cdr3_nt: TGCGCCAGCAGCTTCCGGGGGAATCAGCCCCAGCATTTT; cdr3_aa: CASSFRGNQPQHF; j_call: TRBJ1-5; d_call: NA; v_call: TRBV5-1; clone_size: NA
cdr3_nt: TGTGCCAGCAGCTTGGGAGGTAACTATGGCTACACCTTC; cdr3_aa: CASSLGGNYGYTF; j_call: TRBJ1-2; d_call: NA; v_call: TRBV5-4; clone_size: NA
cdr3_nt: TGCGCCAGCAGCTTAGACAAGGCCGAAAAACTGTTTTTT; cdr3_aa: CASSLDKAEKLFF; j_call: TRBJ1-4; d_call: NA; v_call: TRBV5-1; clone_size: NA
cdr3_nt: TGTGCCAGCAGCGGCGGGACAGGCAACACTGAAGCTTTCTTT; cdr3_aa: CASSGGTGNTEAFF; j_call: TRBJ1-1; d_call: TRBD1; v_call: TRBV5-4; clone_size: NA
cdr3_nt: TGTGCCAGCAGGGGGACAGCCTCTCCTACGGATGAGCAGTTCTTC; cdr3_aa: CASRGTASPTDEQFF; j_call: TRBJ2-1; d_call: TRBD1; v_call: TRBV6-5; clone_size: NA
cdr3_nt: TGTGCCAGCAGCCAGTACAATGAGCAGTTCTTC; cdr3_aa: CASSQYNEQFF; j_call: TRBJ2-1; d_call: NA; v_call: TRBV5-4; clone_size: NA
cdr3_nt: TGTGCCAGCAGCGCCACAGGGCTCCCTGAAGCTTTCTTT; cdr3_aa: CASSATGLPEAFF; j_call: TRBJ1-1; d_call: NA; v_call: TRBV7-8; clone_size: NA
cdr3_nt: TGCGCCAGCAGCCAAGCGGGCGGGACCCCCTACAATGAGCAGTTCTTC; cdr3_aa: CASSQAGGTPYNEQFF; j_call: TRBJ2-1; d_call: NA; v_call: TRBV4-1; clone_size: NA
cdr3_nt: TGTGCCAGCAGCTTAGTTAGGGGGATGGAGGCTTTCTTT; cdr3_aa: CASSLVRGMEAFF; j_call: TRBJ1-1; d_call: NA; v_call: TRBV11-2; clone_size: NA
cdr3_nt: TGCGCCAGCAGTGAGGGGGCTAGCGGGGGTAATGAGCAGTTCTTC; cdr3_aa: CASSEGASGGNEQFF; j_call: TRBJ2-1; d_call: TRBD2; v_call: TRBV10-2; clone_size: NA
cdr3_nt: TGTGCCAGCAGTGAACGAGTCGCCGCCCCCCCCATCGCTAATGAAAAACTGTTTTTT; cdr3_aa: CASSERVAAPPIANEKLFF; j_call: TRBJ1-4; d_call: NA; v_call: TRBV27; clone_size: once
cdr3_nt: TGTGCCAGCAGTTACAAGGGGGTTGATGGCTACACCTTC; cdr3_aa: CASSYKGVDGYTF; j_call: TRBJ1-2; d_call: NA; v_call: TRBV6-2/TRBV6-3; clone_size: NA
cdr3_nt: TGTGCCAGCAGTTTGGGGACTAGCACCACCGGGGAGCTGTTTTTT; cdr3_aa: CASSLGTSTTGELFF; j_call: TRBJ2-2; d_call: TRBD2; v_call: TRBV6-2/TRBV6-3; clone_size: NA
cdr3_nt: TGTGCCAGCAGCTTCAGTACAGAAAGTAATTCACCCCTCCACTTT; cdr3_aa: CASSFSTESNSPLHF; j_call: TRBJ1-6; d_call: NA; v_call: TRBV7-8; clone_size: NA
cdr3_nt: TGTGCCAGCAGCCTAAGCGTCCGGGAGACTGAAGCTTTCTTT; cdr3_aa: CASSLSVRETEAFF; j_call: TRBJ1-1; d_call: NA; v_call: TRBV6-5; clone_size: NA
cdr3_nt: TGTGCCAGTAGTATAACAGGGGGCAGGGGTCAGCCCCAGCATTTT; cdr3_aa: CASSITGGRGQPQHF; j_call: TRBJ1-5; d_call: TRBD1; v_call: TRBV19; clone_size: once
cdr3_nt: TGTGCCAGCTCCGCCGGGACAGGGTTCATTTATAGCAATCAGCCCCAGCATTTT; cdr3_aa: CASSAGTGFIYSNQPQHF; j_call: TRBJ1-5; d_call: TRBD1; v_call: TRBV18; clone_size: NA
cdr3_nt: TGTGCCAGCAGTGAACTAGCGGGGGCCATGTACCAAGAGACCCAGTACTTC; cdr3_aa: CASSELAGAMYQETQYF; j_call: TRBJ2-5; d_call: TRBD2; v_call: TRBV6-1; clone_size: once
cdr3_nt: TGTGCCAGCAGAATGGCAGGGGCCCCCCAGTTCTTC; cdr3_aa: CASRMAGAPQFF; j_call: TRBJ2-1; d_call: NA; v_call: TRBV6-5; clone_size: NA
cdr3_nt: TGTGCCAGTAGTCCGGACAGGGGGCTCTATGGCTACACCTTC; cdr3_aa: CASSPDRGLYGYTF; j_call: TRBJ1-2; d_call: TRBD1; v_call: TRBV19; clone_size: NA
cdr3_nt: TGCGCCAGCAGCCAAGGGTACGGAGACACCATATATTTT; cdr3_aa: CASSQGYGDTIYF; j_call: TRBJ1-3; d_call: NA; v_call: TRBV4-1; clone_size: once
cdr3_nt: TGTGCCACGCGGGCCTGGACCGATCAGCCCCAGCATTTT; cdr3_aa: CATRAWTDQPQHF; j_call: TRBJ1-5; d_call: NA; v_call: TRBV10-3; clone_size: NA
cdr3_nt: TGTGCCAGCAGTTTATCAGAAACTAACTATGGCTACACCTTC; cdr3_aa: CASSLSETNYGYTF; j_call: TRBJ1-2; d_call: NA; v_call: TRBV6-5; clone_size: NA
cdr3_nt: TGTGCCAGCAGCACTAGACAGGGGACTGAAGCTTTCTTT; cdr3_aa: CASSTRQGTEAFF; j_call: TRBJ1-1; d_call: TRBD1; v_call: TRBV5-6; clone_size: NA
cdr3_nt: TGTGCCAGCTCACCACCGGGCTCAGGCGCTGGTGGTCAGCCCCAGCATTTT; cdr3_aa: CASSPPGSGAGGQPQHF; j_call: TRBJ1-5; d_call: NA; v_call: TRBV18; clone_size: NA
cdr3_nt: TGTGCCAGCAGTTCTAATCCCCCCCAAGGAGCTGGAAACACCATATATTTT; cdr3_aa: CASSSNPPQGAGNTIYF; j_call: TRBJ1-3; d_call: NA; v_call: TRBV27; clone_size: few
cdr3_nt: TGTGCCAGCAGAAACGGGGGCACAGATACGCAGTATTTT; cdr3_aa: CASRNGGTDTQYF; j_call: TRBJ2-3; d_call: NA; v_call: TRBV7-3; clone_size: NA
cdr3_nt: TGCGCCAGCAGCTTGGAGGGGGCAGGTCCGAGGACTGAAGCTTTCTTT; cdr3_aa: CASSLEGAGPRTEAFF; j_call: TRBJ1-1; d_call: TRBD1; v_call: TRBV5-1; clone_size: NA
cdr3_nt: TGTGCCAGCAGCCTCCCTAGCGGGCGGGGCACAGATACGCAGTATTTT; cdr3_aa: CASSLPSGRGTDTQYF; j_call: TRBJ2-3; d_call: TRBD2; v_call: TRBV3-1/TRBV3-2; clone_size: NA
cdr3_nt: TGTGCCAGCTCGCTCCCGGGACAGGGTTGGAATGGCTACACCTTC; cdr3_aa: CASSLPGQGWNGYTF; j_call: TRBJ1-2; d_call: TRBD1; v_call: TRBV18; clone_size: NA